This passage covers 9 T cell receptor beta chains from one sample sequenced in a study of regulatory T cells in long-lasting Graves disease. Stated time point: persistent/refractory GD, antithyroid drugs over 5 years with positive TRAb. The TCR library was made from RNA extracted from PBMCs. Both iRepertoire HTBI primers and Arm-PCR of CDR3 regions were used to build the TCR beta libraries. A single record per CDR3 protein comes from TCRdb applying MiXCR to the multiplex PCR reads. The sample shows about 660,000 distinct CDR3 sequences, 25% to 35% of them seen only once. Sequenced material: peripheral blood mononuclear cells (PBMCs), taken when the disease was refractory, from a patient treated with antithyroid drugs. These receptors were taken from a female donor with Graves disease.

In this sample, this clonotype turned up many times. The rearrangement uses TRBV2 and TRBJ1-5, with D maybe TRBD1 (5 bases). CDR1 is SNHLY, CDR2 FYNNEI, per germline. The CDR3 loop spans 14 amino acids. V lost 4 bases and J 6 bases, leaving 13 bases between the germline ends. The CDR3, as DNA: TGTGCCAGCAGTGTCGAGGCGGGGGGTCAGCCCCAGCATTTT. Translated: CASSVEAGGQPQHF.

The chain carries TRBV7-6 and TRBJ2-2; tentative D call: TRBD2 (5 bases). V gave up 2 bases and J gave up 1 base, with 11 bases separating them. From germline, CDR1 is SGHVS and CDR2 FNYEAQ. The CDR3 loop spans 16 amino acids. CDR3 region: CASSLKRTLNTGELFF. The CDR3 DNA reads TGTGCCAGCAGCTTAAAACGGACTCTGAACACCGGGGAGCTGTTTTTT.

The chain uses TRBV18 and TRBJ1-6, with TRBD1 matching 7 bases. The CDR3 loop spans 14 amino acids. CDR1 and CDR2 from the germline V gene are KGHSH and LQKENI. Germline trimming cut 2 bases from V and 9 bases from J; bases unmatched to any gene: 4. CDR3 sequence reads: CASSPKGAGSPLHF. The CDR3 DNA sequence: TGTGCCAGCTCACCAAAGGGGGCAGGTTCACCCCTCCACTTT. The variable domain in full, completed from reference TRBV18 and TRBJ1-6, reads NAGVMQNPRHLVRRRGQEARLRCSPMKGHSHVYWYRQLPEEGLKFMVYLQKENIIDESGMPKERFSAEFPKEGPSILRIQQVVRGDSAAYFCASSPKGAGSPLHFGNGTRLTVT.

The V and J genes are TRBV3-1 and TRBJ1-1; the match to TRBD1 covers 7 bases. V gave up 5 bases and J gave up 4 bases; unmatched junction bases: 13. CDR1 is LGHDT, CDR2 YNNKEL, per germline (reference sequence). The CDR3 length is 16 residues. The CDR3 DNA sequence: TGTGCCAGCAGCACCCGGACAGGTTTAGGAGGCACTGAAGCTTTCTTT. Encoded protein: CASSTRTGLGGTEAFF.

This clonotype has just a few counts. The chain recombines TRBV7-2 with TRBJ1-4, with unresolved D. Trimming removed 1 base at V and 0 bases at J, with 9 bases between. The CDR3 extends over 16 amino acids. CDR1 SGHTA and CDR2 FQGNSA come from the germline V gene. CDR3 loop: CASSLELWATNEKLFF. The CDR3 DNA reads TGTGCCAGCAGCTTAGAACTTTGGGCAACTAATGAAAAACTGTTTTTT.

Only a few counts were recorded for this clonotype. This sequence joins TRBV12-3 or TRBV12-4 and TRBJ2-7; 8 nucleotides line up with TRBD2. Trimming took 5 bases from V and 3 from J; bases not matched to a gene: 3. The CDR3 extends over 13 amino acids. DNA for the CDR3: TGTGCCAGCAGTCGGACTAGCTTCTACGAGCAGTACTTC. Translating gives CASSRTSFYEQYF.

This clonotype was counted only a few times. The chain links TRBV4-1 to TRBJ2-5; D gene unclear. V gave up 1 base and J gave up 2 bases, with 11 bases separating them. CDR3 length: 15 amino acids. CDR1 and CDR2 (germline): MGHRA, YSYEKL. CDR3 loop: CASSQVPAVQETQYF. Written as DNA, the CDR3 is TGCGCCAGCAGCCAAGTTCCGGCAGTACAAGAGACCCAGTACTTC.

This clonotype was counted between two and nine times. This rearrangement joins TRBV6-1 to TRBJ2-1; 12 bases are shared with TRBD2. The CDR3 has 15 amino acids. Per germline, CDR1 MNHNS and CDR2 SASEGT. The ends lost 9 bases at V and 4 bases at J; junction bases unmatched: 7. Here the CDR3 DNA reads TGTGCCAGTATAAGGACTAGCGGGGTATACAATGAGCAGTTCTTC. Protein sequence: CASIRTSGVYNEQFF.

CDR3 nucleotide sequence: TGCGCCAGCAGCCATGGGGGTCTAGGGGCTTTCTTT. The encoded protein is CASSHGGLGAFF. The rearrangement links TRBV5-1 to TRBJ1-1, with D tentatively TRBD1 (5 bases). V lost 4 bases to trimming and J lost 11 bases, with 15 bases between them. CDR1 and CDR2 from the germline V gene are SGHRS and YFSETQ. This CDR3 is built from 12 residues.